A selection of T cell receptor beta chains follows, all from one sample in a study of PD-L1 blockade in urothelial cancer. Measured with immunoSEQ multiplex PCR; TCRdb has only the in-frame clones, and not every one. The sample contains about 35,000 clones, approximately 80% of which appear only once. Sequencing used PBMCs, obtained around atezolizumab (anti-PD-L1) treatment. The receptors were sampled from a man aged 65 to 85 with urothelial cancer. CDR3s include the opening cysteine and the closing phenylalanine or tryptophan. A D gene is named only where the DNA matches it firmly. Clone size is given for some rows only: seen once, a few or many times, or a class if the clone is expanded.

TRBD1	NA	TRBV7-9	TRBJ1-2	TGTGCCAGCAGCCCGGTCGGGACAGGGGGTCTGTGGCATGGCTACACCTTC	CASSPVGTGGLWHGYTF
NA	NA	TRBV28	TRBJ2-2	TGTGCCAGCAGTTCCCCCCCCAGGGATGCCACCGGGGAGCTGTTTTTT	CASSSPPRDATGELFF
TRBD1	once	TRBV9	TRBJ1-3	TGTGCCAGCAGCACAGGACAGGGACCCTTCTCTGGAAACACCATATATTTT	CASSTGQGPFSGNTIYF
NA	NA	TRBV18	TRBJ1-3	TGTGCCAGCTCACAACAGACAGCTCTCTCTGGAAACACCATATATTTT	CASSQQTALSGNTIYF
NA	NA	TRBV10-3	TRBJ2-7	TGTGCCATCAATTCAGGGTTGAGGTACGAGCAGTACTTC	CAINSGLRYEQYF
TRBD1	NA	TRBV9	TRBJ1-2	TGTGCCAGCAGCCCCGGGACAGACTTGAGCTATGGCTACACCTTC	CASSPGTDLSYGYTF
NA	NA	TRBV30	TRBJ2-5	TGTGCCCAGATGGCCGTGGACGCCGGGACTTTGAAGGGGACCCAGTACTTC	CAQMAVDAGTLKGTQYF
NA	NA	TRBV5-1	TRBJ2-2	TGCGCCAGCAGCTTGGCGGGGGACACCGGGGAGCTGTTTTTT	CASSLAGDTGELFF
NA	NA	TRBV9	TRBJ1-4	TGTGCCAGCAGCACCCGAACGGGGGGAAGTGAAAAACTGTTTTTT	CASSTRTGGSEKLFF
NA	NA	TRBV6-1	TRBJ1-3	TGTGCCAGCGGGTTTTTGGCGGGGGGAAACACCATATATTTT	CASGFLAGGNTIYF
NA	NA	TRBV28	TRBJ2-1	TGTGCCAGCAGTTCCCAGGGTTACTACAATGAGCAGTTCTTC	CASSSQGYYNEQFF
NA	NA	TRBV19	TRBJ2-4	TGTGCCAGTAGTATTCTCCCGCGGGACATTCAGTACTTC	CASSILPRDIQYF
NA	few	TRBV6-1	TRBJ2-3	TGTGCCAGCAGTGAAAGGGAGTTCTTGTATACGCAGTATTTT	CASSEREFLYTQYF
TRBD1	NA	TRBV7-9	TRBJ1-5	TGTGCCAGCGCGGGACAGGGGTATCAGCCCCAGCATTTT	CASAGQGYQPQHF
NA	NA	TRBV7-9	TRBJ2-3	TGTGCCAGCACCCAATGGGGGGTCGGCACAGATACGCAGTATTTT	CASTQWGVGTDTQYF
NA	NA	TRBV19	TRBJ2-5	TGTGCCAGTAGTACAAACGACAGGCAAGAGACCCAGTACTTC	CASSTNDRQETQYF
TRBD2	few	TRBV4-3	TRBJ2-3	TGCGCCAGCAGCCAAAGTACCGGGACTAGCGGCCTTCCGCTCACAGATACGCAGTATTTT	CASSQSTGTSGLPLTDTQYF
TRBD2	few	TRBV5-4	TRBJ2-5	TGTGCCAGCAGCTTGGGACTAGCGGCCCCAGGGGAGACCCAGTACTTC	CASSLGLAAPGETQYF
TRBD2	once	TRBV28	TRBJ2-2	TGTGCCAGCAGTCCTGCGGGACTAGCGCCGACCGGGGAGCTGTTTTTT	CASSPAGLAPTGELFF
TRBD2	few	TRBV2	TRBJ2-1	TGTGCCAGCAGCCCTAGCGGGGAATACAATGAGCAGTTCTTC	CASSPSGEYNEQFF
NA	NA	TRBV10-3	TRBJ2-1	TGTGCCACCCGGAAACCTCAGGGATACAATGAGCAGTTCTTC	CATRKPQGYNEQFF
TRBD1	once	TRBV4-1	TRBJ2-7	TGCGCCAGCAGCCAACCGGGACAGGGGGTATACGAGCAGTACTTC	CASSQPGQGVYEQYF
NA	few	TRBV5-5	TRBJ2-1	TGTGCCAGCAGCTTGGTAAACTACAATGAGCAGTTCTTC	CASSLVNYNEQFF
NA	once	TRBV4-1	TRBJ2-7	TGCGCCAGCAGCCGATCTATGCCCGGGACAAGGGCCTCCTACGAGCAGTACTTC	CASSRSMPGTRASYEQYF
TRBD2	NA	TRBV7-8	TRBJ2-3	TGTGCCAGCAGCTCCAACCGACTAGCGGAAAACACAGATACGCAGTATTTT	CASSSNRLAENTDTQYF
NA	NA	TRBV7-9	TRBJ2-7	TGTGCCAGCAGCTCGATCGGGAGCTCCTACGAGCAGTACTTC	CASSSIGSSYEQYF
NA	NA	TRBV19	TRBJ1-6	TGTGCCAGTAACCCCTCCAGGACGGTGGGGCTTTCACCCCTCCACTTT	CASNPSRTVGLSPLHF
TRBD1	once	TRBV13	TRBJ2-7	TGTGCCAGCAGCCTGCATTTGGGACAGGGGAAGACCTACGAGCAGTACTTC	CASSLHLGQGKTYEQYF
TRBD1	NA	TRBV5-4	TRBJ2-6	TGTGCCAGCAGCTCTCTGGACAGGTTCAACGTCCTGACTTTC	CASSSLDRFNVLTF
NA	NA	TRBV7-6	TRBJ1-2	TGTGCCAGCAGCCCACGGGCGGACCCCGGGGGCTATGGCTACACCTTC	CASSPRADPGGYGYTF
NA	NA	TRBV28	TRBJ2-7	TGTGCTTCAACCGGGGTCACCTACGAGCAGTACTTC	CASTGVTYEQYF
NA	NA	TRBV30	TRBJ1-3	TGTGCCTGGAGTGTGACGGGACATCACTCTGGAAACACCATATATTTT	CAWSVTGHHSGNTIYF
TRBD1	NA	TRBV6-6	TRBJ1-3	TGTGCCTCGGACAGGGGAAGTGGAAACACCATATATTTT	CASDRGSGNTIYF
NA	NA	TRBV5-6	TRBJ1-3	TGTGCCAGCAGCTTGGGAGTCTCTGGAAACACCATATATTTT	CASSLGVSGNTIYF
TRBD2	NA	TRBV4-2	TRBJ2-3	TGTGCCAGCAGCCAAGCGCTAGGACTAGCGGGAGTGACAGATACGCAGTATTTT	CASSQALGLAGVTDTQYF
TRBD1	few	TRBV4-2	TRBJ2-4	TGTGCCAGCAGCCCCAGCTGGACAGGCAAAAACATTCAGTACTTC	CASSPSWTGKNIQYF
TRBD2	NA	TRBV7-6	TRBJ2-1	TGTGCCAGCAGCTTAACGGGGGGCTACAATGAGCAGTTCTTC	CASSLTGGYNEQFF
NA	few	TRBV18	TRBJ2-6	TGTGCCAGCTCACCACAAGGGGCTGGGGCCAACGTCCTGACTTTC	CASSPQGAGANVLTF
NA	NA	TRBV7-9	TRBJ1-1	TGTGCCAGCAGGTTGGGGGAGGGCGGGCTTGGGAACACTGAAGCTTTCTTT	CASRLGEGGLGNTEAFF
NA	NA	TRBV5-1	TRBJ2-5	TGCGCCAGCAGCTCCCAGGGGCAAGAGACCCAGTACTTC	CASSSQGQETQYF
NA	few	TRBV2	TRBJ2-2	TGTGCCAGCACTCCTAGAGCTAGCGCTAACACCGGGGAGCTGTTTTTT	CASTPRASANTGELFF
NA	NA	TRBV7-7	TRBJ2-2	TGTGCCAGCAGCTTACTAGCGACTTACACCGGGGAGCTGTTTTTT	CASSLLATYTGELFF
TRBD2	NA	TRBV27	TRBJ2-7	TGTGCCAGCAGTCCATCCCGATATCAGACTAGCGCAAACTACGAGCAGTACTTC	CASSPSRYQTSANYEQYF
TRBD1	NA	TRBV19	TRBJ1-5	TGTGCCAGTAGTACCCCACAGGGGGCTTATGGGCAGCCCCAGCATTTT	CASSTPQGAYGQPQHF
NA	NA	TRBV7-2	TRBJ1-5	TGTGCCAGCAGCTTTGGGGGGGCTCAGCCCCAGCATTTT	CASSFGGAQPQHF
TRBD1	few	TRBV5-6	TRBJ1-2	TGTGCCAGCAGCTTGGCGGGCAGGGGGTTTTTCGGCTACACCTTC	CASSLAGRGFFGYTF
NA	NA	TRBV7-2	TRBJ1-3	TGTGCCAGCAGCCCCGCGGCGGCCGACTCTGGAAACACCATATATTTT	CASSPAAADSGNTIYF
TRBD1	NA	TRBV19	TRBJ1-1	TGTGCCAGTATTGGGACAGGGGGGCGCACTGAAGCTTTCTTT	CASIGTGGRTEAFF
TRBD2	NA	TRBV4-3	TRBJ2-1	TGCGCCAGCAGCCAAGCCCGCGGGGGGAGCTCCTACAATGAGCAGTTCTTC	CASSQARGGSSYNEQFF
NA	NA	TRBV5-4	TRBJ2-5	TGTGCCAGCACCCCGACTGGCAATGAAGAGACCCAGTACTTC	CASTPTGNEETQYF
NA	NA	TRBV19	TRBJ2-5	TGTGCCAGTAGTATCGGGGGGCAGGGCAGAGAGACCCAGTACTTC	CASSIGGQGRETQYF
TRBD2	once	TRBV7-2	TRBJ2-1	TGTGCCAGCAGCTTAGTCCCAGCGGGGCCCCCCGGGGATGAGCAGTTCTTC	CASSLVPAGPPGDEQFF
TRBD1	few	TRBV5-5	TRBJ2-3	TGTGCCAGCAGAACGGGACAGCGCACAGATACGCAGTATTTT	CASRTGQRTDTQYF
NA	NA	TRBV27	TRBJ1-2	TGTGCCAGCAGTTTAAGGGGACTCGGGGGCTACACCTTC	CASSLRGLGGYTF